The 32 T cell receptor beta chains presented below share a single source sample, sequenced in a study of cytomegalovirus exposure and HLA in healthy donors. Vbeta (60) and Jbeta (13) primers were used in the PCR. The data were produced by immunoSEQ multiplex PCR, yet TCRdb's version contains in-frame clones alone and is incomplete. The sample records about 150,000 clones, approximately 84% being singletons. Sample: PBMCs. The receptors derive from a girl aged 10 to 17 in good health and CMV-seropositive.

The CDR3 sequence: CATSRDVRAYYGYTF. In DNA, the CDR3 is TGTGCCACCAGCAGAGATGTCAGGGCCTACTATGGCTACACCTTC. This sequence joins TRBV15 and TRBJ1-2; tentative D call: TRBD1 (5 bases). Germline CDR1 reads LNHNV; CDR2 reads YYDKDF (reference sequence). There are 15 residues in the CDR3. Trimming cost V 0 bases and J 3 bases, with 11 bases left between them.

This chain uses TRBV5-1 with TRBJ1-4; D possibly corresponds to TRBD1 (5 bases). From germline, CDR1 is SGHRS and CDR2 YFSETQ. V dropped 0 bases and J dropped 4 bases, with 7 bases sitting between them. The CDR3 contains 14 residues. The CDR3 is CASSLAQGNEKLFF. The CDR3 DNA follows: TGCGCCAGCAGCTTGGCCCAGGGTAATGAAAAACTGTTTTTT.

Concerning this clone: One junction end does not reproduce the germline sequence, and a read error may be involved. The chain couples TRBV27 to TRBJ1-2; weak D call: TRBD1 (5 bases). Germline CDR1 and CDR2: MNHEY and SMNVEV (reference sequence). The CDR3 is made up of 13 amino acids. CDR3 in amino acids: CASGSLGGSGCTF. The CDR3 DNA sequence: TGTGCCAGCGGTTCCTTGGGGGGTAGCGGCTGCACCTTC.

This clone was detected only once. This chain links TRBV11-2 with TRBJ1-2; TRBD1 matches at 9 bases. The trim removed 4 bases at V and 7 bases at J, leaving 10 bases unmatched. Per the germline V gene, CDR1 is SGHAT and CDR2 is FQNNGV. The CDR3 is made up of 15 amino acids. In nucleotides, the CDR3 is TGTGCCAGCAGCTCGGACGGGGACAGGGAGCGTGGCTACACCTTC. Its protein product is CASSSDGDRERGYTF.

This clone was detected a few times. This chain connects TRBV5-1 to TRBJ2-3, with a possible D match to TRBD2 (6 bases). CDR3 length: 13 amino acids. CDR1 and CDR2 from the germline V gene are SGHRS and YFSETQ. The germline V and J ends were trimmed by 5 bases and 2 bases, with 9 bases remaining between them. CDR3 residues: CASRTGDTDTQYF. CDR3 DNA: TGCGCCAGCAGGACGGGGGACACAGATACGCAGTATTTT.

This sequence joins TRBV5-1 and TRBJ2-7; 7 bases line up with TRBD1. J gave up 3 bases and V 3 bases, and 0 bases lay outside the gene matches. The germline V gene encodes CDR1 SGHRS and CDR2 YFSETQ. This CDR3 is built from 12 residues. CDR3 nucleotides: TGCGCCAGCAGCTCAGGGGGCTACGAGCAGTACTTC. Its protein is CASSSGGYEQYF.

This clone appeared a single time. This sequence joins TRBV27 and TRBJ2-3; 9 positions match TRBD2. The CDR3 is 17 amino acids. Trimming cost V 8 bases and J 2 bases; bases outside gene matches: 14. Germline V gene data show CDR1 as MNHEY and CDR2 as SMNVEV (reference sequence). CDR3 DNA: TGTGCCAGCCAAGGGGGACTAGCTATTTGGGACACAGATACGCAGTATTTT. It specifies CASQGGLAIWDTDTQYF.

This clone is a singleton in its sample. In DNA form, the CDR3 reads TGTGCCAGCAGCCAAGAGTTGCGGGGGAACTACTACAATGAGCAGTTCTTC. Translated, it gives CASSQELRGNYYNEQFF. The chain has TRBV14 and TRBJ2-1; TRBD2 matches 7 bases. CDR3 length: 17 residues. Trimming removed 0 bases from V and 3 bases from J; junction bases left unmatched: 8. Germline CDR1 is SGHDN and CDR2 is FVKESK.

The chain has TRBV6-1 and TRBJ1-2; D possibly corresponds to TRBD1 (6 bases). CDR1 and CDR2 from the germline V gene are MNHNS and SASEGT. This CDR3 comprises 14 residues. The V gene lost 0 bases and the J gene lost 7 bases, with 12 bases spanning the gap. CDR3 in DNA: TGTGCCAGCAGTGAAGCCAGGGGAAGTGGTGGCTACACCTTC. Residues: CASSEARGSGGYTF.

The J gene is TRBJ1-1, the V gene TRBV30; maybe TRBD1 (6 bases). V lost 7 bases and J 4 bases, leaving 16 bases between the germline ends. In germline, CDR1 is GTSNPN, CDR2 SVGIG (reference sequence). The CDR3 contains 13 residues. CDR3 protein: CALLPTGITEAFF. CDR3 DNA: TGTGCCTTACTTCCGACAGGTATCACTGAAGCTTTCTTT.

Concerning this clone itself: The sample carries other DNA sequences with the same CDR3. This rearrangement joins TRBV10-3 to TRBJ1-1; the D gene is possibly TRBD1 (5 bases). Trimming took 10 bases from V and 0 from J, leaving 12 bases between them. Germline V CDR1 and CDR2: ENHRY, SYGVKD. The CDR3 sequence is 13 residues long. As DNA, the CDR3 is TGTGCCACCTTAGGACAAATGAACACTGAAGCTTTCTTT. This translates into CATLGQMNTEAFF.

The chain has TRBV27 and TRBJ2-5; 12 bases are a match to TRBD1. V lost 5 bases, J lost 5 bases, and 12 bases stayed unmatched. CDR1 MNHEY and CDR2 SMNVEV come from the germline V gene (reference sequence). The CDR3 spans 17 residues. In nucleotides, the CDR3 is TGTGCCAGCAGTCACTACCCCGGGACAGGGGGCAGGGAGACCCAGTACTTC. It encodes CASSHYPGTGGRETQYF.

The genes are TRBV19 and TRBJ1-4, with 7 bases aligning to TRBD1. The V segment lost 6 bases and the J segment 7 bases; nucleotides outside the gene matches: 17. CDR1 is LNHDA, CDR2 SQIVND, per germline (reference sequence). The CDR3 has 17 residues. The CDR3 here is CASRRDSGSGIREKLFF. CDR3 nucleotides: TGTGCCAGTAGGAGGGACAGTGGGAGCGGAATTCGTGAAAAACTGTTTTTT. The full variable domain, rest sourced from reference TRBV19 and TRBJ1-4, is DGGITQSPKYLFRKEGQNVTLSCEQNLNHDAMYWYRQDPGQGLRLIYYSQIVNDFQKGDIAEGYSVSREKKESFPLTVTSAQKNPTAFYLCASRRDSGSGIREKLFFGSGTQLSVL.

This sequence joins TRBV7-9 and TRBJ1-2; 7 bases agree with TRBD1. The CDR3 is 14 residues long. Germline CDR1 SEHNR, CDR2 FQNEAQ (reference sequence). V lost 1 base to trimming and J lost 7 bases; unmatched junction nucleotides: 6. CDR3 amino acids: CASSLGTGEGGYTF. The CDR3 DNA sequence: TGTGCCAGCAGCTTAGGAACAGGGGAAGGTGGCTACACCTTC.

This clone is a singleton in its sample. The chain combines TRBV7-9 with TRBJ1-3; the D is unclear. Trimming shortened V by 0 bases and J by 4 bases, and 4 bases separated the two germline ends. The length of the CDR3 is 13 residues. CDR1 is SEHNR, CDR2 FQNEAQ, per germline (reference sequence). In nucleotides, the CDR3 is TGTGCCAGCAGCTTAGCTACAGGAAACACCATATATTTT. Translated: CASSLATGNTIYF.

The chain recombines TRBV7-9 with TRBJ2-7; 10 bases match TRBD1. The CDR3 contains 16 residues. Looked up from germline, CDR1 is SEHNR and CDR2 is FQNEAQ (reference sequence). V was pared by 4 bases and J by 2 bases, with 8 bases of the junction left unmatched. For the CDR3, the DNA is TGTGCCAGCAGCTCCGGAACCGGGACAGGGGCCTACGAGCAGTACTTC. Its translation: CASSSGTGTGAYEQYF.

CDR3 nucleotides: TGTGCCAGCAGTTACGAGGGTGAGGGCCCCTACGAGCAGTACTTC. This sequence encodes CASSYEGEGPYEQYF. The chain is built from TRBV6-5 and TRBJ2-5; D may be TRBD2 (5 bases). The tail of the sequence fits TRBJ2-7 better, so the J call may be wrong. The V gene's germline CDR1 is MNHEY and CDR2 SVGAGI. The CDR3 runs to 15 residues.

The V gene is TRBV12-1, the J gene TRBJ1-1; TRBD1 is taken as the D call from the table, unchecked against the DNA. TRBV12-1 is annotated as a pseudogene. The CDR3 is 17 amino acids. CDR3 sequence: CASSFSMAGTGGTEAFF. CDR3 sequence (DNA): TGTGCCAGCAGCTTTTCGATGGCCGGGACAGGGGGGACTGAAGCTTTCTTT.

In its sample, this clone was seen a few times. DNA of the CDR3: TGTGCCAGCAGCATCCGAAGGGACTACTACACAGATACGCAGTATTTT. This gives the protein CASSIRRDYYTDTQYF. The chain employs TRBV5-6 and TRBJ2-3; the match to TRBD2 covers 7 bases. The V gene's germline CDR1 is SGHDT and CDR2 YYEEEE. The CDR3 totals 16 residues. V shed 4 bases and J 2 bases; nucleotides not matched to a gene: 10.

V and J are TRBV30 and TRBJ2-3; 10 nucleotides align to TRBD2. V was clipped by 8 bases and J by 2 bases; unmatched bases: 13. This CDR3 comprises 16 residues. The germline V gene has CDR1 GTSNPN and CDR2 SVGIG (reference sequence). The CDR3 protein is CAGSGGSSKPTDTQYF. In DNA form, the CDR3 reads TGTGCCGGTAGCGGGGGGTCTTCGAAACCCACAGATACGCAGTATTTT.

The chain links TRBV5-1 to TRBJ2-3; 7 bases match TRBD1. Unmatched junction bases numbered 10, after V lost 2 bases and J lost 1 base. Germline V gives CDR1 SGHRS, CDR2 YFSETQ. The CDR3 runs to 17 residues. CDR3 protein: CASSFRTTGSGTDTQYF. In DNA form, the CDR3 reads TGCGCCAGCAGCTTCAGGACGACAGGGTCGGGCACAGATACGCAGTATTTT.

The rearrangement joins TRBV19 to TRBJ2-7; 7 nucleotides align to TRBD1. CDR1 LNHDA and CDR2 SQIVND come from the germline V gene (reference sequence). The CDR3 loop spans 15 amino acids. Unmatched junction bases numbered 7, after V lost 4 bases and J lost 1 base. CDR3 in DNA: TGTGCCAGTAGTACCCCGGGACAGACGTCCTACGAGCAGTACTTC. Translated: CASSTPGQTSYEQYF.

This chain uses TRBV7-9 with TRBJ1-1; D is perhaps TRBD1 (6 bases). Trimming removed 6 bases at V and 6 bases at J, with 11 bases between. Germline CDR1 and CDR2: SEHNR and FQNEAQ (reference sequence). The CDR3 is made up of 12 amino acids. In nucleotides, the CDR3 is TGTGCCAGCAGTATTGGACAGCCTGAAGCTTTCTTT. This sequence encodes CASSIGQPEAFF.

This rearrangement joins TRBV10-3 to TRBJ2-5; 8 positions match TRBD1. In germline, CDR1 is ENHRY, CDR2 SYGVKD. With V trimmed by 4 bases and J by 3 bases, 1 base remained unmatched. The CDR3 runs to 13 residues. The CDR3 region has the DNA TGTGCCATCAGTGCAGGGGGCGAAGAGACCCAGTACTTC. Translation: CAISAGGEETQYF.

V gene TRBV19 combines with J gene TRBJ1-5, with TRBD1 matching 9 bases. Germline values: CDR1 LNHDA, CDR2 SQIVND (reference sequence). V lost 4 bases and J lost 3; bases outside the gene matches: 10. The CDR3 has 17 residues. CDR3 bases: TGTGCCAGTAGTAGTGAGGACAGGGGAGCGGCCAATCAGCCCCAGCATTTT. It codes for CASSSEDRGAANQPQHF.

This clone was seen just once. J is TRBJ2-1 and V is TRBV7-6, with TRBD2 identical over 8 bases. The CDR3 has 16 residues. Germline V gene lookup returns CDR1 SGHVS and CDR2 FNYEAQ. The ends lost 5 bases at V and 6 bases at J; junction bases unmatched: 12. The DNA for the CDR3 is TGTGCCAGCAGCCGTGGCTTGGGCGGGGGGCCCAATGAGCAGTTCTTC. Encoded protein: CASSRGLGGGPNEQFF.

The V call is TRBV27, the J call TRBJ2-5; D ambiguous. Germline CDR1 and CDR2: MNHEY and SMNVEV (reference sequence). The CDR3 contains 15 residues. The V and J ends lost 7 bases and 9 bases respectively, with 24 bases between them. The CDR3 DNA reads as TGTGCCAGCACCACTGACGATGCGGTTAAAGTGGCCCAGTACTTC. Its translation: CASTTDDAVKVAQYF.

This chain uses TRBV5-1 with TRBJ1-5; D uncertain. CDR3 size: 13 residues. Trimming took off 7 bases at V and 2 bases at J, with 10 bases between the two ends. CDR1 is SGHRS and CDR2 is YFSETQ in the germline V gene. CDR3 amino acids: CASSAGGNQPQHF. DNA of the CDR3: TGCGCCAGCTCCGCCGGGGGCAATCAGCCCCAGCATTTT.

V gene TRBV10-1 combines with J gene TRBJ2-7, with 9 bases lining up with TRBD1. This CDR3 is 15 amino acids long. CDR1 WNHNN and CDR2 SYGVQD come from the germline V gene (reference sequence). V dropped 5 bases and J dropped 3; count of bases not matched to a gene: 8. The CDR3 is CASSPRPGQGYEQYF. CDR3 sequence (DNA): TGCGCCAGCAGTCCTCGACCGGGACAGGGCTACGAGCAGTACTTC.

This clone has a handful of counts. Other nucleotide sequences from this sample produce the same CDR3. The chain carries TRBV7-2 and TRBJ1-1; 9 bases map to TRBD1. The CDR3 is 15 amino acids. Germline V gives CDR1 SGHTA, CDR2 FQGNSA. After removal of 1 base from V and 4 bases from J, the junction contained 4 bases not matched to a gene. CDR3 protein: CASSLDGTGITEAFF. DNA for the CDR3: TGTGCCAGCAGCTTAGACGGGACAGGGATCACTGAAGCTTTCTTT.

The chain has TRBV5-5 and TRBJ1-1; D may be TRBD1 (5 bases). This CDR3 region has 13 residues. Germline-derived CDR1 and CDR2 are SGHKS and YYEKEE (reference sequence). The V gene lost 2 bases and the J gene lost 4 bases, with 9 bases spanning the gap. CDR3 in DNA: TGTGCCAGCAGCTTTGGGAGGGGCACTGAAGCTTTCTTT. It specifies CASSFGRGTEAFF.

The rearrangement links TRBV5-1 to TRBJ2-5; maybe TRBD1 (5 bases). V lost 4 bases to trimming and J lost 3 bases, with 10 bases between them. The germline V gene encodes CDR1 SGHRS and CDR2 YFSETQ. The CDR3 covers 13 residues. CDR3 protein: CASSTAGKETQYF. The CDR3, as DNA: TGCGCCAGCAGCACGGCAGGGAAAGAGACCCAGTACTTC.